This TCR beta chain appears in the sequencing data of a study of shared clonotypes between healthy human individuals. TCRdb keeps only in-frame clones here, not all; method: immunoSEQ multiplex PCR. Of about 2.1 million clones listed, about 93% are singletons. CD45RO-negative, CCR7-positively selected cells formed the naive CD8 fraction, excluding terminally differentiated effector memory CD45RA+ cells. Germline V gene lookup returns CDR1 SGHDT and CDR2 YYEEEE. The CDR3 has 16 residues. V dropped 3 bases and J dropped 4 bases, with 16 bases sitting between them. Specimen: naive CD8+ T cells from PBMCs. This chain links TRBV5-6 with TRBJ1-4; D may be TRBD1 (5 bases). This receptor was obtained from a man in his late teens or twenties in good health. Some clones in this sample may be carry-over from other donors' samples. The CDR3 sequence is CASSSGRRDVNEKLFF. The CDR3 coding sequence is TGTGCCAGCAGCTCTGGAAGAAGGGACGTTAATGAAAAACTGTTTTTT. The variable domain in full, with the rest retrieved from reference TRBV5-6 and TRBJ1-4, is DAGVTQSPTHLIKTRGQQVTLRCSPKSGHDTVSWYQQALGQGPQFIFQYYEEEERQRGNFPDRFSGHQFPNYSSELNVNALLLGDSALYLCASSSGRRDVNEKLFFGSGTQLSVL.